This TCR beta chain originates from a study of CD8 T cells in Susac syndrome. The count of this clonotype is one. After extraction with the RNeasy kit, about 0.5 to 1 ug of the RNA was reverse transcribed using random hexamers. Amplification of TCR beta CDR3 used immunoSEQ multiplex PCR across 54 Vbeta and 13 Jbeta. TCRdb reanalysed the immunoSEQ multiplex PCR reads using MiXCR and keeps one entry per CDR3 protein. The sample consists of more than 95,000 distinct CDR3 sequences, approximately 93% of them appearing once. CD8+ and CD4+ T cells from blood underwent TCR beta sequencing, which was carried out in a high-throughput format. The V gene's germline CDR1 is MNHEY and CDR2 SVGEGT. V shed 5 bases and J shed 0 bases, with 20 bases lying between them. The CDR3 sequence is 18 residues long.

The source of this sequence is a human donor with multiple sclerosis. Sequences were obtained from CD4+ T cells from PBMCs. The chain has TRBV6-2 or TRBV6-3 and TRBJ1-3, with D maybe TRBD1 (5 bases). CDR3 bases: TGTGCCAGCAGTGGGACCGAAGGGAGCATACTCTCTGGAAACACCATATATTTT. This translates into CASSGTEGSILSGNTIYF.